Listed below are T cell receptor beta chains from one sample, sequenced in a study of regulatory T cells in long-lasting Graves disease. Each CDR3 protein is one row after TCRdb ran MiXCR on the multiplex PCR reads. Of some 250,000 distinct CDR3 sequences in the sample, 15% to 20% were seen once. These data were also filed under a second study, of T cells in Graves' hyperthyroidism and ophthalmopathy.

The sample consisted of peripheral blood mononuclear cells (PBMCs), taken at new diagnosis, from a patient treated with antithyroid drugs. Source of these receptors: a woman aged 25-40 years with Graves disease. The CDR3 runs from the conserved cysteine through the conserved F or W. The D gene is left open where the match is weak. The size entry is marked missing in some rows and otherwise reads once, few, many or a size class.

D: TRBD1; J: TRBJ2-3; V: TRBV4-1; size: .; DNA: TGCGCCAGCAGCCAAGGGGACAGGGCGGGAGATACGCAGTATTTT; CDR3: CASSQGDRAGDTQYF
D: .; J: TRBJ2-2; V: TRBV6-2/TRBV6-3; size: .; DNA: TGTGCCAGCAGTTACTCGATAGGGGAGCTGTTTTTT; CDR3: CASSYSIGELFF
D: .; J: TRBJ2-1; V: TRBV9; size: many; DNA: TGTGCCAGCAGCGTCCACAGGGCGTTCCGTTACAATGAGCAGTTCTTC; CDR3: CASSVHRAFRYNEQFF
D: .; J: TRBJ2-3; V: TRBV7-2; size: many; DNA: TGTGCCAGCAGCTTTCGGGCAGTAAGGACAGATACGCAGTATTTT; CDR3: CASSFRAVRTDTQYF
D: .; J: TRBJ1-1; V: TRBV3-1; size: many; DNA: TGTGCCAGCAGAACGGTGGCAGGGAACACTGAAGCTTTCTTT; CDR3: CASRTVAGNTEAFF
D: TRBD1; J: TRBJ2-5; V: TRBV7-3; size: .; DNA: TGTGCCAGCAGCTTAATAGGACAGGGTTCTAAAGAGACCCAGTACTTC; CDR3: CASSLIGQGSKETQYF
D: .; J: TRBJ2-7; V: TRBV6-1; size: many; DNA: TGTGCCAGCAGGGATACTACCTACGAGCAGTACTTC; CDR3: CASRDTTYEQYF
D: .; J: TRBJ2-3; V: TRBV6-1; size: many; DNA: TGTGCCAGCACCGTCCTTCGCACAGATACGCAGTATTTT; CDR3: CASTVLRTDTQYF
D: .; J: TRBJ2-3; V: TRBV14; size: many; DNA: TGTGCCAGCAGCCCACATTGGGATACGCAGTATTTT; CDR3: CASSPHWDTQYF
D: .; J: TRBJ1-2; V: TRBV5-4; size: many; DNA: TGTGCCAGCAGGCAGGAGGAATTTGGCTACACCTTC; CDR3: CASRQEEFGYTF
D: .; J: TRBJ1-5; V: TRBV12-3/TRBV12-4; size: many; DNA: TGTGCCAGCAGTGGAGGGGGTCAGCCCCAGCATTTT; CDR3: CASSGGGQPQHF
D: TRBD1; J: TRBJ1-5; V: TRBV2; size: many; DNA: TGTGCCAGCAGTCTTACAGGGGGTACTCAGCCCCAGCATTTT; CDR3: CASSLTGGTQPQHF
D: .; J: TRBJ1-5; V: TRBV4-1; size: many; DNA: TGCGCCAGCAGCCAAGAAGCTTCGGGAGTTAGCAATCAGCCCCAGCATTTT; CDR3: CASSQEASGVSNQPQHF
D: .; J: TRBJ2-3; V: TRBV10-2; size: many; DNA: TGCGCCAGCAATCCGGGATCAAACACAGATACGCAGTATTTT; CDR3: CASNPGSNTDTQYF
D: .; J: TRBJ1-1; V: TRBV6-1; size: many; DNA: TGTGCCAGCAAATCCCAGGGAAGGAGCACTGAAGCTTTCTTT; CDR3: CASKSQGRSTEAFF
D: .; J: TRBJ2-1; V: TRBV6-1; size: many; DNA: TGTGCCAGCAGCAGTCAGGGGGGGTACAATGAGCAGTTCTTC; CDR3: CASSSQGGYNEQFF
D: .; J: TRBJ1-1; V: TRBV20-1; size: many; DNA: TGCAGTGCTAGAGCCGCGAACACTGAAGCTTTCTTT; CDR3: CSARAANTEAFF
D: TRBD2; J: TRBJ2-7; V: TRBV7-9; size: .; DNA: TGTGCCAGCAGCTGGGCTAGCGGGGTCCACGAGCAGTACTTC; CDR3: CASSWASGVHEQYF
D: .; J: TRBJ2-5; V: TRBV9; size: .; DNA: TGTGCCAGCAGCCCAACCCCCCGGACGGATGGGGAGACCCAGTACTTC; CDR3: CASSPTPRTDGETQYF
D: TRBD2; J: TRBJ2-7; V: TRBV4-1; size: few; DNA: TGCGCCAGCAGCCCGCGGGAGGGGGGATACTACGAGCAGTACTTC; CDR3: CASSPREGGYYEQYF
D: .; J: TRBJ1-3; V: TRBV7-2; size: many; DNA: TGTGCCAGCAGCTTAGAGAGTGGATACACCATATATTTT; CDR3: CASSLESGYTIYF
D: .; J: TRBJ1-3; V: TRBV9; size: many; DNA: TGTGCCAGCAGCGTAGACAGGGTGTCTGGAAACACCATATATTTT; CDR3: CASSVDRVSGNTIYF
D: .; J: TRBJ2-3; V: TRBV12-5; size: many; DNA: TGTGCTAGTGGTTTGAAAGAATCGGGGGATACGCAGTATTTT; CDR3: CASGLKESGDTQYF
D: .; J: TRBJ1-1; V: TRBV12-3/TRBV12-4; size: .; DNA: TGTGCCAGCAGTTTAAGGGGGTTTGAAGCTTTCTTT; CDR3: CASSLRGFEAFF